The TCR beta chain under discussion was sequenced for a study of T cell clonotyping in hematopoietic cell transplantation. Study background: Recipients' pretransplant samples followed cytoreduction. Overall study results and limits: After transplant, recipient diversity fell while pathologically expanded clonotypes grew through day 180.

Concerning this clone itself: Its antigen remains unidentified.

Described time point: recipient sample about 28 days before transplant, after cytoreduction. Recipient blood drawn about 28 days pretransplant and days 30, 100, 180 after. Only in-frame clones appear in the TCRdb table, and some are missing; sequencing was by immunoSEQ multiplex PCR. The sample gives 65,000 to 80,000 clones, 90% to 97% of which show up once; roughly 1.5% is in the top ten. Germline V gene lookup returns CDR1 SGHVS and CDR2 FQNEAQ. Trimming left V 0 bases short and J 11 bases short, with 16 bases between. CDR3 length: 14 amino acids. The source of this sequence is a woman between 45 and 60 years old with acute myeloid leukemia. Some clones in this sample may be carry-over from other donors' samples. V is TRBV7-8 and J is TRBJ1-1; D might be TRBD1 (6 bases). The source material was peripheral blood mononuclear cells, sampled before stem cell transplant. CDR3 sequence reads: CASSLAGGPRIAFF. CDR3 coding DNA: TGTGCCAGCAGCTTAGCGGGGGGCCCTAGGATTGCTTTCTTT.